This is a list of T cell receptor beta chains from one sample in a study of T-cell reconstitution after alpha-beta-depleted transplantation in children. TCRdb re-derived calls from the PCR reads in MiXCR, one entry per CDR3 protein. The sample contains over 70,000 distinct CDR3 sequences, 12% of which appear only once. The starting material was PBMCs from the stem cell graft donor, obtained from the stem cell graft. The receptors shown here come from a human donor who donated a stem cell graft to a child with inherited bone marrow failure. The CDR3 runs from the conserved cysteine through the conserved F or W. A D gene is named only where the DNA matches it firmly. Clone size appears in some rows only: once, few, many, or a class for an expanded clone.

cdr3_nt | cdr3_aa | j_call | cdr3_length | v_call | d_call | clone_size
TGTGCCAGCAGCTTTAGGGCGGGAGCGATCGACGAGCAGTACTTC | CASSFRAGAIDEQYF | TRBJ2-7 | 15 | TRBV5-6 | TRBD2 | many
TGCGCCAGCAGCCAAAGCCCAACTCCCCGACAGGGTGGTTTAAAGGGGACCCAGTACTTC | CASSQSPTPRQGGLKGTQYF | TRBJ2-5 | 20 | TRBV4-3 | TRBD1 | many
TGCGCCAGCAGCCAAGACGTCCGACCGAACACCGGGGAGCTGTTTTTT | CASSQDVRPNTGELFF | TRBJ2-2 | 16 | TRBV4-3 | NA | NA
TGCAGTGCTAGAATCAGGAACAATGAGCAGTTCTTC | CSARIRNNEQFF | TRBJ2-1 | 12 | TRBV20-1 | NA | many
TGTGCCATCAGTATAGCGGGACCAACCTACGAGCAGTACTTC | CAISIAGPTYEQYF | TRBJ2-7 | 14 | TRBV10-3 | TRBD2 | many
TGTGCCAGCAGTTCGGCTGAGGGGCAGTTCTTC | CASSSAEGQFF | TRBJ2-1 | 11 | TRBV27 | NA | many
TGTGCCAGCAGACGGACAGAAGAAAACATTCAGTACTTC | CASRRTEENIQYF | TRBJ2-4 | 13 | TRBV12-3/TRBV12-4 | NA | many
TGCAGTGCCTCTAGGCTCTACGAGCAGTACTTC | CSASRLYEQYF | TRBJ2-7 | 11 | TRBV20-1 | NA | many
TGTGCCAGCGGACTAGCGGGAGTCACAGATACGCAGTATTTT | CASGLAGVTDTQYF | TRBJ2-3 | 14 | TRBV2 | TRBD2 | many
TGCGCCAGCAGCTTGGTCGGCAGGGAGGCCACCGAGCAGTACTTC | CASSLVGREATEQYF | TRBJ2-7 | 15 | TRBV5-1 | NA | many
TGTGCCAGCAGCCAAGAGTCGAACACCGGGGAGCTGTTTTTT | CASSQESNTGELFF | TRBJ2-2 | 14 | TRBV5-4 | NA | NA
TGCGCCAGCAGCACCAGACAGGGGAACAATGAGCAGTTCTTC | CASSTRQGNNEQFF | TRBJ2-1 | 14 | TRBV5-1 | TRBD1 | many
TGTGCCAGCAGCAACCGGGACAGGGGGATACTTGAGCAGTTCTTC | CASSNRDRGILEQFF | TRBJ2-1 | 15 | TRBV9 | TRBD1 | NA
TGTGCCAGCAGCTTAATTTGGGGGGCCGGGGCCAACGTCCTGACTTTC | CASSLIWGAGANVLTF | TRBJ2-6 | 16 | TRBV7-3 | NA | few
TGTGCCAGCAGTCCACCATTAATTCGGGATGGAGATGGCTACACCTTC | CASSPPLIRDGDGYTF | TRBJ1-2 | 16 | TRBV28 | NA | NA
TGTGCCAGCAGCTTTGGGGGGGGAAGCACAGATACGCAGTATTTT | CASSFGGGSTDTQYF | TRBJ2-3 | 15 | TRBV7-9 | TRBD2 | many
TGTGCCAGCAGCGCGGGGACACCCATGAACACTGAAGCTTTCTTT | CASSAGTPMNTEAFF | TRBJ1-1 | 15 | TRBV5-4 | NA | few
TGTGCCAGCAGCTTCCCGGGACAGGGGGCTTCAGATACGCAGTATTTT | CASSFPGQGASDTQYF | TRBJ2-3 | 16 | TRBV9 | TRBD1 | NA
TGTGCCAGCAGTTACGAGCGAAGCGGGAGGGACAATGAGCAGTTCTTC | CASSYERSGRDNEQFF | TRBJ2-1 | 16 | TRBV6-2/TRBV6-3 | TRBD2 | many
TGTGCCATCAGCCCCGTCAAGGGACACTGGGAAGGAGATACGCAGTATTTT | CAISPVKGHWEGDTQYF | TRBJ2-3 | 17 | TRBV7-9 | NA | NA
TGCGCCAGCAGCAAGCGGGGAACTAGCACAGATACGCAGTATTTT | CASSKRGTSTDTQYF | TRBJ2-3 | 15 | TRBV5-1 | TRBD2 | many
TGTGCCAGCAGCCGAGGCCTGACAGGGGAGCTGTTTTTT | CASSRGLTGELFF | TRBJ2-2 | 13 | TRBV7-2 | NA | many
TGTGCCAGCAGTTTGGCCGGGAGAGATGGGGATACGCAGTATTTT | CASSLAGRDGDTQYF | TRBJ2-3 | 15 | TRBV12-3/TRBV12-4 | NA | few
TGCAGTGCTAGTTTGGGACTAGCGGGTGTTAGGGCCCAGTACTTC | CSASLGLAGVRAQYF | TRBJ2-5 | 15 | TRBV20-1 | TRBD2 | many
TGTGCCAGCAGTGACACAGGAAACACTGAAGCTTTCTTT | CASSDTGNTEAFF | TRBJ1-1 | 13 | TRBV2 | NA | NA
TGTGCCTGGAGTGCCTCGGTGGGCGGCTACACCTTC | CAWSASVGGYTF | TRBJ1-2 | 12 | TRBV30 | NA | NA
TGCAGTGCTGATCAGGGGTATCCCGGGGAGCTGTTTTTT | CSADQGYPGELFF | TRBJ2-2 | 13 | TRBV20-1 | NA | many
TGTGCCAGCAGTTTGTCGGTGGCGGGGGAGACCCAGTACTTC | CASSLSVAGETQYF | TRBJ2-5 | 14 | TRBV12-3/TRBV12-4 | NA | many
TGTGCCAGCAGCGTAGGGACCCGAGGGGAGCTGTTTTTT | CASSVGTRGELFF | TRBJ2-2 | 13 | TRBV9 | NA | many
TGCAGTGCTAGAGGGCAGACACCCTATGGCTACACCTTC | CSARGQTPYGYTF | TRBJ1-2 | 13 | TRBV20-1 | NA | NA
TGCGCCAGCAGCCGCCCGGGACTAGCGGGGGGCACCGGGGAGCTGTTTTTT | CASSRPGLAGGTGELFF | TRBJ2-2 | 17 | TRBV5-1 | TRBD2 | many
TGTGCCACCCGACCCCGAGGACAGACATACAATGAGCAGTTCTTC | CATRPRGQTYNEQFF | TRBJ2-1 | 15 | TRBV5-5 | NA | many
TGTGCCAGCAGTTCGTCCAGGGGAAGTAAAGGCCAAGAGACCCAGTACTTC | CASSSSRGSKGQETQYF | TRBJ2-5 | 17 | TRBV27 | NA | NA
TGTGCCAGCAGTTTTGGAGGACGGACCTATAATTCACCCCTCCACTTT | CASSFGGRTYNSPLHF | TRBJ1-6 | 16 | TRBV27 | NA | NA
TGTGCCAGCAGCCAACCTCAGGCCGAGGCCCACTACGAGCAGTACTTC | CASSQPQAEAHYEQYF | TRBJ2-7 | 16 | TRBV4-2 | NA | many
TGCAGTGCTACCGCTGGGACAGGGTACAATGAGCAGTTCTTC | CSATAGTGYNEQFF | TRBJ2-1 | 14 | TRBV20-1 | TRBD1 | many
TGTGCCACCACTGACACATTCTACGAGCAGTACTTC | CATTDTFYEQYF | TRBJ2-7 | 12 | TRBV6-2/TRBV6-3 | NA | NA
TGTGCCAGCAGCACCCTGACAGTTCCCTACGAGCAGTACTTC | CASSTLTVPYEQYF | TRBJ2-7 | 14 | TRBV7-2 | NA | many
TGTGCCAGCTCACAGGGGGAGGGCACTGAAGCTTTCTTT | CASSQGEGTEAFF | TRBJ1-1 | 13 | TRBV18 | NA | many
TGTGCCAGCAGCCCCCCCGGGGGCCCTGATCAGCCCCAGCATTTT | CASSPPGGPDQPQHF | TRBJ1-5 | 15 | TRBV7-2 | NA | many
TGTGCCAGCAGCGGACTAGCGGGCCCACAAGAGACCCAGTACTTC | CASSGLAGPQETQYF | TRBJ2-5 | 15 | TRBV2 | TRBD2 | NA
TGTGCCAGCAGCCCTAGCGGGAGCGGGTACAATGAGCAGTTCTTC | CASSPSGSGYNEQFF | TRBJ2-1 | 15 | TRBV9 | TRBD2 | many
TGTGCCAGCAGTCCCCTGGGGACAGTAGAGCAGTTCTTC | CASSPLGTVEQFF | TRBJ2-1 | 13 | TRBV12-3/TRBV12-4 | TRBD1 | many
TGCGCCAGCAGCCAACTCCTGGCGGGACAGGTAAACACTGAAGCTTTCTTT | CASSQLLAGQVNTEAFF | TRBJ1-1 | 17 | TRBV4-1 | TRBD1 | many
TGTGCCAGCAGCTCCGGGCCCCGCTACGAGCAGTACTTC | CASSSGPRYEQYF | TRBJ2-7 | 13 | TRBV5-6 | NA | once
TGTGCCAGCAGTTTAATCTTAGCGGGAGGATACAATGAGCAGTTCTTC | CASSLILAGGYNEQFF | TRBJ2-1 | 16 | TRBV27 | TRBD2 | many
TGTGCCAGCAGCTCACGGGTGGGGGTCTACGAGCAGTACTTC | CASSSRVGVYEQYF | TRBJ2-7 | 14 | TRBV11-2 | NA | few
TGCGCCAGCAGCCAAGTTGCGGGAGGGTACACAGATACGCAGTATTTT | CASSQVAGGYTDTQYF | TRBJ2-3 | 16 | TRBV4-3 | TRBD2 | many
TGTGCCAGCAGACCCGGGACTAGCTCCTACAATGAGCGGTTCTTC | CASRPGTSSYNERFF | TRBJ2-1 | 15 | TRBV12-3/TRBV12-4 | TRBD2 | many